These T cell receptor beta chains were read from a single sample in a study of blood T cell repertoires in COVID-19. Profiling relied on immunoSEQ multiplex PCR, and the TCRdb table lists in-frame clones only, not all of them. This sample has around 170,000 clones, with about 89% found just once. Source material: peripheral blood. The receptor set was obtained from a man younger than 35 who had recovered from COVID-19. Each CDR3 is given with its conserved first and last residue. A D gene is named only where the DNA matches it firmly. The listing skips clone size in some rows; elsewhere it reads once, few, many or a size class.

cdr3_nt: TGTGCCAGCACCACGAAGCCGACAGGAAACTATGGCTACACCTTC
cdr3_aa: CASTTKPTGNYGYTF
d_call: .
clone_size: .
j_call: TRBJ1-2
v_call: TRBV5-6
cdr3_length: 15

cdr3_nt: TGTGCCAGCAGCTTGGACTGGGAGGCCCCCTACGAGCAGTACTTC
cdr3_aa: CASSLDWEAPYEQYF
d_call: .
clone_size: once
j_call: TRBJ2-7
v_call: TRBV5-8
cdr3_length: 15

cdr3_nt: TGCAGTGCTAGTGAAGGGGTCAGGGTAACTAATGAAAAACTGTTTTTT
cdr3_aa: CSASEGVRVTNEKLFF
d_call: .
clone_size: .
j_call: TRBJ1-4
v_call: TRBV20-1
cdr3_length: 16

cdr3_nt: TGCAGCGAAGCATTGGACAGGGGGCTATCCTACGAGCAGTACTTC
cdr3_aa: CSEALDRGLSYEQYF
d_call: TRBD1
clone_size: .
j_call: TRBJ2-7
v_call: TRBV29-1
cdr3_length: 15

cdr3_nt: TGTGCCAGTAGTGTAGCTACAGGGCAGGGAACCTACGAGCAGTACTTC
cdr3_aa: CASSVATGQGTYEQYF
d_call: .
clone_size: .
j_call: TRBJ2-7
v_call: TRBV19
cdr3_length: 16

cdr3_nt: TGTGCCTGGAGTGGACGGGACTATCAGCCCCAGCATTTT
cdr3_aa: CAWSGRDYQPQHF
d_call: .
clone_size: .
j_call: TRBJ1-5
v_call: TRBV30
cdr3_length: 13

cdr3_nt: TGTGCCAGCAGCGTCGGGGGACAGGGGCGAGAGACCCAGTACTTC
cdr3_aa: CASSVGGQGRETQYF
d_call: TRBD1
clone_size: .
j_call: TRBJ2-5
v_call: TRBV9
cdr3_length: 15

cdr3_nt: TGTGCCAGCAGCCCAGATGCTAACTATGGCTACACCTTC
cdr3_aa: CASSPDANYGYTF
d_call: .
clone_size: .
j_call: TRBJ1-2
v_call: TRBV7-3
cdr3_length: 13

cdr3_nt: TGCAGCGTCCGTCGGCTAGCGGGAGTGGAAGAGCAGTACTTC
cdr3_aa: CSVRRLAGVEEQYF
d_call: TRBD2
clone_size: .
j_call: TRBJ2-7
v_call: TRBV29-1
cdr3_length: 14

cdr3_nt: TGTGCCGCCTCGGGGGGAGGGGAGTCTGGGGCCAACGTCCTGACTTTC
cdr3_aa: CAASGGGESGANVLTF
d_call: TRBD2
clone_size: .
j_call: TRBJ2-6
v_call: TRBV24-1
cdr3_length: 16

cdr3_nt: TGCGCCAGCAGCCAAGATCATTTAGGGAGCTCCTACAATGAGCAGTTCTTC
cdr3_aa: CASSQDHLGSSYNEQFF
d_call: .
clone_size: .
j_call: TRBJ2-1
v_call: TRBV4-3
cdr3_length: 17

cdr3_nt: TGCCGGAGCCCTAGCGGGAGTTACGAGCAGTACTTC
cdr3_aa: CRSPSGSYEQYF
d_call: TRBD2
clone_size: .
j_call: TRBJ2-7
v_call: TRBV10-1
cdr3_length: 12

cdr3_nt: TGTGCCACCAGCAGCCCCGCGGGAGGCCACTACGAGCAGTACTTC
cdr3_aa: CATSSPAGGHYEQYF
d_call: TRBD2
clone_size: .
j_call: TRBJ2-7
v_call: TRBV15
cdr3_length: 15

cdr3_nt: TGTGCCAGCATCCCCCTGGGGGGGGACAATGAGCAGTTCTTC
cdr3_aa: CASIPLGGDNEQFF
d_call: TRBD2
clone_size: .
j_call: TRBJ2-1
v_call: TRBV6-5
cdr3_length: 14

cdr3_nt: TGTGCCATCAGTAGAGGTCCAGAAGAGACCCAGTACTTC
cdr3_aa: CAISRGPEETQYF
d_call: .
clone_size: .
j_call: TRBJ2-5
v_call: TRBV10-3
cdr3_length: 13

cdr3_nt: TGTGCCAGCAGTTTGCAGGGGGCGCGGGCTAATGAAAAACTGTTTTTT
cdr3_aa: CASSLQGARANEKLFF
d_call: TRBD1
clone_size: once
j_call: TRBJ1-4
v_call: TRBV6-6
cdr3_length: 16

cdr3_nt: TGTGCCAGCAGTACGACTCCCGTCTATGGCTACACCTTC
cdr3_aa: CASSTTPVYGYTF
d_call: .
clone_size: .
j_call: TRBJ1-2
v_call: TRBV12-3/TRBV12-4
cdr3_length: 13

cdr3_nt: TGTGCCAGCAGTTTAGAATTTGTGGGCAAAATAGCGGCCCTTAAGCCGGACGAGCAGTACTTC
cdr3_aa: CASSLEFVGKIAALKPDEQYF
d_call: .
clone_size: .
j_call: TRBJ2-7
v_call: TRBV28
cdr3_length: 21

cdr3_nt: TGTGCCAGCTCGTACTCGTATGGCTACACCTTC
cdr3_aa: CASSYSYGYTF
d_call: .
clone_size: .
j_call: TRBJ1-2
v_call: TRBV2
cdr3_length: 11

cdr3_nt: TGTGCCAGTAAGGAGGCCCTCGGGGCCAAAAACATTCAGTACTTC
cdr3_aa: CASKEALGAKNIQYF
d_call: .
clone_size: .
j_call: TRBJ2-4
v_call: TRBV19
cdr3_length: 15

cdr3_nt: TGTGCCAGCAGCTTGTTCCGCACTGAAGCTTTCTTT
cdr3_aa: CASSLFRTEAFF
d_call: .
clone_size: .
j_call: TRBJ1-1
v_call: TRBV5-8
cdr3_length: 12

cdr3_nt: TGTGCCAGCAGTTTAAGGGGGAGGGCCTACAATGAGCAGTTCTTC
cdr3_aa: CASSLRGRAYNEQFF
d_call: .
clone_size: .
j_call: TRBJ2-1
v_call: TRBV28
cdr3_length: 15

cdr3_nt: TGTGCCAGTAGTCTGACAGGGGACTATGGCTACACCTTC
cdr3_aa: CASSLTGDYGYTF
d_call: TRBD1
clone_size: .
j_call: TRBJ1-2
v_call: TRBV19
cdr3_length: 13

cdr3_nt: TGTGCCAGCAGCCAACTAGCGGGAGGCTACAATGAGCAGTTCTTC
cdr3_aa: CASSQLAGGYNEQFF
d_call: TRBD2
clone_size: .
j_call: TRBJ2-1
v_call: TRBV6-5
cdr3_length: 15

cdr3_nt: TGTGCCAGCAGTTACGTGGAGGCCGGGGAGCTGTTTTTT
cdr3_aa: CASSYVEAGELFF
d_call: .
clone_size: once
j_call: TRBJ2-2
v_call: TRBV6-2/TRBV6-3
cdr3_length: 13

cdr3_nt: TGTGCCAGTAGTGAGGGAGCATTAACCGGGGAGCTGTTTTTT
cdr3_aa: CASSEGALTGELFF
d_call: .
clone_size: .
j_call: TRBJ2-2
v_call: TRBV19
cdr3_length: 14

cdr3_nt: TGTGCCAGCAGTTTCGGCAGGGTCACTGAAGCTTTCTTT
cdr3_aa: CASSFGRVTEAFF
d_call: .
clone_size: .
j_call: TRBJ1-1
v_call: TRBV28
cdr3_length: 13

cdr3_nt: TGTGCCAGCAGCTTGACTGGGACACACGCCCAAGAGACCCAGTACTTC
cdr3_aa: CASSLTGTHAQETQYF
d_call: .
clone_size: .
j_call: TRBJ2-5
v_call: TRBV7-9
cdr3_length: 16

cdr3_nt: TGCGCCAGCAGCTTGGCAACGGGGTACGAGCAGTACTTC
cdr3_aa: CASSLATGYEQYF
d_call: .
clone_size: .
j_call: TRBJ2-7
v_call: TRBV5-1
cdr3_length: 13

cdr3_nt: TGTGCCAGCGGGAGGGAGGGCCCCATGAACACTGAAGCTTTCTTT
cdr3_aa: CASGREGPMNTEAFF
d_call: .
clone_size: .
j_call: TRBJ1-1
v_call: TRBV2
cdr3_length: 15

cdr3_nt: TGTGCCAGCAGCCAAGGCGGGACCCCAGGCGGCTACACCTTC
cdr3_aa: CASSQGGTPGGYTF
d_call: .
clone_size: .
j_call: TRBJ1-2
v_call: TRBV3-1/TRBV3-2
cdr3_length: 14

cdr3_nt: TGTGCCAGCAGTTTATACCCTGATACCGGGGCAGATACGCAGTATTTT
cdr3_aa: CASSLYPDTGADTQYF
d_call: .
clone_size: once
j_call: TRBJ2-3
v_call: TRBV27
cdr3_length: 16

cdr3_nt: TGTGCCAGCAGTTTAGGTTGGGCGAATGCTTTCTTT
cdr3_aa: CASSLGWANAFF
d_call: .
clone_size: .
j_call: TRBJ1-1
v_call: TRBV12-3/TRBV12-4
cdr3_length: 12

cdr3_nt: TGTGCCAGTAGTTGGACTAGCGGGAGAAGGGAAGAGACCCAGTACTTC
cdr3_aa: CASSWTSGRREETQYF
d_call: TRBD2
clone_size: .
j_call: TRBJ2-5
v_call: TRBV19
cdr3_length: 16

cdr3_nt: TGTGCCAGCACCACTACTAGCGGGGTTTACAATGAGCAGTTCTTC
cdr3_aa: CASTTTSGVYNEQFF
d_call: TRBD2
clone_size: .
j_call: TRBJ2-1
v_call: TRBV7-9
cdr3_length: 15

cdr3_nt: TGTGCCAGTAGTTCTCTCGGGACTAGCGGGTCGACCTACAATGAGCAGTTCTTC
cdr3_aa: CASSSLGTSGSTYNEQFF
d_call: TRBD2
clone_size: .
j_call: TRBJ2-1
v_call: TRBV19
cdr3_length: 18

cdr3_nt: TGCGCCAGCAGCCAGGGCACCGGTGGGACAGCACAAGAGACCCAGTACTTC
cdr3_aa: CASSQGTGGTAQETQYF
d_call: TRBD1
clone_size: .
j_call: TRBJ2-5
v_call: TRBV4-1
cdr3_length: 17

cdr3_nt: TGTGCCAGCAGCTTAATTCTCCCGGACGAGCAGTACTTC
cdr3_aa: CASSLILPDEQYF
d_call: .
clone_size: .
j_call: TRBJ2-7
v_call: TRBV11-2
cdr3_length: 13

cdr3_nt: TGTGCCAGCAGTCTAGCGGGAGGACTCTACGAGCAGTACTTC
cdr3_aa: CASSLAGGLYEQYF
d_call: TRBD2
clone_size: .
j_call: TRBJ2-7
v_call: TRBV5-5
cdr3_length: 14

cdr3_nt: TGTGCCATCAGTGAGAAGGGCGGGGGTAACACTGAAGCTTTCTTT
cdr3_aa: CAISEKGGGNTEAFF
d_call: .
clone_size: .
j_call: TRBJ1-1
v_call: TRBV10-3
cdr3_length: 15

cdr3_nt: TGTGCCAGCAGTCACCCCCGGGACAGGGTCGGCTACACCTTC
cdr3_aa: CASSHPRDRVGYTF
d_call: TRBD1
clone_size: .
j_call: TRBJ1-2
v_call: TRBV7-8
cdr3_length: 14

cdr3_nt: TGTGCCAGCCACCCGGGACTAATCTCTGGAAACACCATATATTTT
cdr3_aa: CASHPGLISGNTIYF
d_call: .
clone_size: .
j_call: TRBJ1-3
v_call: TRBV7-2
cdr3_length: 15

cdr3_nt: TGTGCCAGCAGCCTTCGGACAGAGAGCTCCTATAATTCACCCCTCCACTTT
cdr3_aa: CASSLRTESSYNSPLHF
d_call: .
clone_size: .
j_call: TRBJ1-6
v_call: TRBV5-5
cdr3_length: 17

cdr3_nt: TGTGCCAGCAGCCAAAGCCCTCTTACGGGGGGGAAGCAGTTCTTC
cdr3_aa: CASSQSPLTGGKQFF
d_call: TRBD2
clone_size: .
j_call: TRBJ2-1
v_call: TRBV3-1/TRBV3-2
cdr3_length: 15